These 3 T cell receptor beta chains originate from one sample sequenced in a study of blood T cells in healthy people across ages. A sample-barcoded 5' primer and a J-beta primer mix were used in a second PCR of about 6 to 11 cycles. TCRdb redid the calling of the 5' RACE reads with MiXCR, one entry per CDR3 protein. The sample has roughly 800,000 distinct CDR3 sequences, 55% to 70% seen once. The sequenced sample consisted of blood. These receptors all stem from a man younger than 40 in good health.

The DNA for the CDR3 is TGTGCCAGCAGCCAAGCGGGGGCGGATAATGAAAAACTGTTTTTT. The encoded protein is CASSQAGADNEKLFF. V and J are TRBV4-2 and TRBJ1-4; TRBD1 is a possible D gene (6 bases). The CDR3 spans 15 residues. Germline V gene lookup returns CDR1 LGHNA and CDR2 YNFKEQ. V was clipped by 1 base and J by 4 bases, with 10 bases between them.

The chain links TRBV13 to TRBJ2-1; D perhaps matches TRBD2 (6 bases). The CDR3 is 14 residues long. V dropped 5 bases and J dropped 5 bases, with 13 bases sitting between them. Germline values: CDR1 PRHDT, CDR2 FYEKMQ (reference sequence). The CDR3 spells CASSPMGGDNEQFF. The CDR3 bases are TGTGCCAGCAGCCCAATGGGGGGTGACAATGAGCAGTTCTTC.

The V and J genes are TRBV25-1 and TRBJ1-6; D call uncertain. The CDR3 is 17 residues long. Germline V gives CDR1 MGHDK, CDR2 SYGVNS. V lost 2 bases to trimming and J lost 0 bases, with 11 bases between them. Written as DNA, the CDR3 is TGTGCCAGCAGTGAAGTCCAGTCGAGCTCCTATAATTCACCCCTCCACTTT. Encoded protein: CASSEVQSSSYNSPLHF.